These 6 T cell receptor beta chains originate from one sample sequenced in a study of pediatric ulcerative colitis. Libraries were prepared by immunoSEQ multiplex PCR; TCRdb keeps only in-frame clonotypes and omits some of them. The data show tens of thousands of clones, over 70% seen once. Sequenced material: blood. These receptors all come from a boy under 18 with moderate ulcerative colitis.

In its sample, this clone was seen once. The V and J genes are TRBV10-3 and TRBJ2-7; D is uncertain. CDR1 ENHRY and CDR2 SYGVKD come from the germline V gene. The V gene lost 2 bases and the J gene lost 3 bases, with 2 bases spanning the gap. This CDR3 contains 11 residues. CDR3 coding DNA: TGTGCCATCAGTGAGGGCTACGAGCAGTACTTC. This encodes CAISEGYEQYF.

This clone has more than one count but fewer than ten. This rearrangement joins TRBV5-6 to TRBJ1-5; no reliable D call. The CDR3 contains 16 residues. Trimming shortened V by 0 bases and J by 7 bases, and 17 bases separated the two germline ends. Germline-derived CDR1 and CDR2 are SGHDT and YYEEEE. This CDR3 is CASSLGGRGFRQPQHF. DNA of the CDR3: TGTGCCAGCAGCTTGGGAGGTAGAGGTTTCCGACAGCCCCAGCATTTT.

This clone has only a few counts. The CDR3 DNA sequence: TGTGCCAGCAGTTTATGGGGGGATAATCAGCCCCAGCATTTT. Amino acid sequence: CASSLWGDNQPQHF. The chain couples TRBV27 to TRBJ1-5, with TRBD1 as a possible D gene (5 bases). The CDR3 runs to 14 residues. Germline V lookup: CDR1 MNHEY, CDR2 SMNVEV (reference sequence). V dropped 1 base and J dropped 4 bases, with 8 bases sitting between them.

The DNA of the CDR3 is TGTGCCAGCAGCTTGGGCAGGGAGTACTATGGCTACACCTTC. Translating it yields CASSLGREYYGYTF. The chain is built from TRBV5-8 and TRBJ1-2; perhaps TRBD1 as D (5 bases). Trimming stripped 0 bases from V and 3 bases from J, with 9 bases between. Germline CDR1 and CDR2: SGHTS and YDEGEE. The CDR3 consists of 14 residues.

The gene calls are TRBV5-1 and TRBJ2-7, with 9 bases matching TRBD1. With 5 bases clipped from V and 6 bases from J, the junction kept 15 bases outside the gene matches. CDR1 is SGHRS and CDR2 is YFSETQ in the germline V gene. CDR3 size: 16 residues. CDR3 bases: TGCGCCAGCAGTCCCAGGGGGACAGGGATAACGGGCGAGCAGTACTTC. Protein: CASSPRGTGITGEQYF.

CDR3 sequence (DNA): TGTGCCAGCAGTGTTATGGCGGGGGCCCAGGATGCGCAGTATTTT. This sequence encodes CASSVMAGAQDAQYF. The chain combines TRBV6-1 with TRBJ2-3; possibly TRBD2 for D (7 bases). The CDR3 totals 15 residues. Germline V gene lookup returns CDR1 MNHNS and CDR2 SASEGT. Trimming shortened V by 4 bases and J by 10 bases, and 21 bases separated the two germline ends.